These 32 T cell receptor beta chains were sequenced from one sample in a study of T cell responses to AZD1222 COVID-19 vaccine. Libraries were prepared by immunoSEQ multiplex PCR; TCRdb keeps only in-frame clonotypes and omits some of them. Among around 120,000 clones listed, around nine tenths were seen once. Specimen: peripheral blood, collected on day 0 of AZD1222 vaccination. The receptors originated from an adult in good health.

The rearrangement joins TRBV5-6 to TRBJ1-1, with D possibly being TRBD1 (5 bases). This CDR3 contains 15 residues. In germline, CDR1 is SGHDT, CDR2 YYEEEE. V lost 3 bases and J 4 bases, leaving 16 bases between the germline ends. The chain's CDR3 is CASSSPSPGTTEAFF. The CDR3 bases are TGTGCCAGCAGCTCCCCGAGTCCGGGGACCACTGAAGCTTTCTTT.

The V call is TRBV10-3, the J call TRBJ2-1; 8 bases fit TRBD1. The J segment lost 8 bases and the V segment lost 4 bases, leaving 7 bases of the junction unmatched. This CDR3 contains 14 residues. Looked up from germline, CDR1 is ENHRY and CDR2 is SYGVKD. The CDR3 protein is CAISGGQGGHEQFF. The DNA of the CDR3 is TGTGCCATCAGTGGTGGACAGGGTGGCCATGAGCAGTTCTTC.

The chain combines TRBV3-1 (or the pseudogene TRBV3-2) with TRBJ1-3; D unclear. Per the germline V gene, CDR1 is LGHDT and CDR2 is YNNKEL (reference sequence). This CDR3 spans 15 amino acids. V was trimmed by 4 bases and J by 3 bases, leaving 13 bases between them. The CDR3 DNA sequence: TGTGCCAGCAGCCGTTCGGTCGATAGTGGAAACACCATATATTTT. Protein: CASSRSVDSGNTIYF.

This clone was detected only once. CDR3 coding DNA: TGTGCCAGCAGGAAGTGGCCAACCACTGAAGCTTTCTTT. Translated, it gives CASRKWPTTEAFF. The chain couples TRBV6-5 to TRBJ1-1; D call uncertain. Trimming shortened V by 6 bases and J by 4 bases, and 12 bases separated the two germline ends. Germline lookup yields CDR1 MNHEY and CDR2 SVGAGI. The CDR3 covers 13 residues.

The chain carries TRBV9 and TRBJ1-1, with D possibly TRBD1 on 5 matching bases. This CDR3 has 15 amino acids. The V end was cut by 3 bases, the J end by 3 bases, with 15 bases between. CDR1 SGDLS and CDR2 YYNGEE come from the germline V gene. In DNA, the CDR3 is TGTGCCAGCAGCGATTATTTCACGGGGGACACTGAAGCTTTCTTT. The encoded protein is CASSDYFTGDTEAFF.

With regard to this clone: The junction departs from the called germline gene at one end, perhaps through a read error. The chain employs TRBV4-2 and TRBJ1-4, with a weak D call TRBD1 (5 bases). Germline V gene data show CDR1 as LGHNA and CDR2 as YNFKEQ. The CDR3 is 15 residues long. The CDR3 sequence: CASSQGRRGREDIVF. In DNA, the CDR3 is TGTGCCAGCAGCCAAGGCCGGCGAGGCAGGGAGGACATAGTTTTT.

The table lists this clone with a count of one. The CDR3 nucleotides are TGTGCCAGCAGTGGACAGGTGAACACTGAAGCTTTCTTT. Amino acid sequence: CASSGQVNTEAFF. V usage is TRBV2 and J usage is TRBJ1-1; TRBD1 might be the D (6 bases). V was shortened by 4 bases and J by 0 bases, with 6 bases between the two germline ends. From germline, CDR1 is SNHLY and CDR2 FYNNEI. This CDR3 is built from 13 residues.

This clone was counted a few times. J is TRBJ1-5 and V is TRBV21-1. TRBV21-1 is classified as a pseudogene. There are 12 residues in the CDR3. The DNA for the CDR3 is TGTGCCAGCAGCAAAGGGCGTCAGCCCCAGCATTTT. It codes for CASSKGRQPQHF.

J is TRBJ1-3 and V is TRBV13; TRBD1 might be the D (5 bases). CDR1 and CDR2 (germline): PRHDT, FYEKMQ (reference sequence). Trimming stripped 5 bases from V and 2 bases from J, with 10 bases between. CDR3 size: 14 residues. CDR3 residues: CASSPRGTGNTIYF. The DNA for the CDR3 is TGTGCCAGCAGCCCCCGGGGGACTGGAAACACCATATATTTT. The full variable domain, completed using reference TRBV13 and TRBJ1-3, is AAGVIQSPRHLIKEKRETATLKCYPIPRHDTVYWYQQGPGQDPQFLISFYEKMQSDKGSIPDRFSAQQFSDYHSELNMSSLELGDSALYFCASSPRGTGNTIYFGEGSWLTVV.

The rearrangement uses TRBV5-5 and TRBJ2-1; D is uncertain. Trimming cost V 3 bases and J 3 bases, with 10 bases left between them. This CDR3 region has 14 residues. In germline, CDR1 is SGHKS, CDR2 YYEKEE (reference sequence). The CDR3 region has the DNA TGTGCCAGCAGCTACCGGAACGGCTACAATGAGCAGTTCTTC. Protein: CASSYRNGYNEQFF. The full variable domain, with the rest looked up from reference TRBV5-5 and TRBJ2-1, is DAGVTQSPTHLIKTRGQQVTLRCSPISGHKSVSWYQQVLGQGPQFIFQYYEKEERGRGNFPDRFSARQFPNYSSELNVNALLLGDSALYLCASSYRNGYNEQFFGPGTRLTVL.

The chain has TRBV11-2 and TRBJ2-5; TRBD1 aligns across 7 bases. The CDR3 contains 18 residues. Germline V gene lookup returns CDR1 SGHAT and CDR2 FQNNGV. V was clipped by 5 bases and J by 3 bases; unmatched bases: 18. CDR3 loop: CASSPRIMVGQDEETQYF. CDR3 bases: TGTGCCAGCAGCCCAAGGATCATGGTTGGACAGGATGAAGAGACCCAGTACTTC.

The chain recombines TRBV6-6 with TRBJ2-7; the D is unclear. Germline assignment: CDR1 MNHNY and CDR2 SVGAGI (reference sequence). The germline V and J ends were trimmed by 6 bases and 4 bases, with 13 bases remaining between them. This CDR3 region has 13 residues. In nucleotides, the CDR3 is TGTGCCAGCAGGAAGGGTTGGGATTACGAGCAGTACTTC. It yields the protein CASRKGWDYEQYF.

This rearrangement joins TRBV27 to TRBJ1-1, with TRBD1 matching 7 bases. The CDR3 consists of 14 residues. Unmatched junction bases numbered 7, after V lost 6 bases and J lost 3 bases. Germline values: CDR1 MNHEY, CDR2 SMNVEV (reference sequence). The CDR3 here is CASSNRQGDTEAFF. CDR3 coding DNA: TGTGCCAGCAGCAACCGACAGGGCGACACTGAAGCTTTCTTT.

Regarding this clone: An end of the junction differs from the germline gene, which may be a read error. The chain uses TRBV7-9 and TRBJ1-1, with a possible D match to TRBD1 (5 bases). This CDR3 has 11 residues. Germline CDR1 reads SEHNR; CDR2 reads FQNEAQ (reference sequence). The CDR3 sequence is CASSLEVRTIF. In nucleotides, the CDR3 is TGTGCCAGCAGCTTAGAAGTCCGGACAATCTTT.

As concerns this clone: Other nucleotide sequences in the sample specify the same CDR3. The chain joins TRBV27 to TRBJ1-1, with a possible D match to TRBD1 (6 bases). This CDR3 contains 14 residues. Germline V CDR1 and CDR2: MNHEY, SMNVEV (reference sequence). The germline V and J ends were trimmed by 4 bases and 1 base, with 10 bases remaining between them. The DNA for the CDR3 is TGTGCCAGCAGTTCACAGGGAGGGAACACTGAAGCTTTCTTT. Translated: CASSSQGGNTEAFF.

The CDR3 sequence: CAISESTLNYGYTF. For the CDR3, the DNA is TGTGCCATCAGTGAGTCGACTCTTAACTATGGCTACACCTTC. This sequence joins TRBV10-3 and TRBJ1-2; D gene ambiguous. The CDR3 runs to 14 residues. CDR1 is ENHRY, CDR2 SYGVKD, per germline. V shed 0 bases and J shed 1 base, with 6 bases lying between them.

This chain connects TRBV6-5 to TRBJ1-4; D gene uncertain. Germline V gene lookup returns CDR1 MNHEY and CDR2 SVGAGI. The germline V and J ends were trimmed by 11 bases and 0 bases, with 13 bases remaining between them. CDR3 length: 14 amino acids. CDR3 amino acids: CASYAFATNEKLFF. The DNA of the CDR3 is TGTGCCTCGTACGCATTTGCAACTAATGAAAAACTGTTTTTT.

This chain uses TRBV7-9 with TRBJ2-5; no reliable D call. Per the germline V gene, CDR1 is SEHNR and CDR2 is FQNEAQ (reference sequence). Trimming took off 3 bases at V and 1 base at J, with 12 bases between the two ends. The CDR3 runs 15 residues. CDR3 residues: CASSFYAGFQETQYF. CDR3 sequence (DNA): TGTGCCAGCAGCTTTTATGCCGGATTCCAAGAGACCCAGTACTTC.

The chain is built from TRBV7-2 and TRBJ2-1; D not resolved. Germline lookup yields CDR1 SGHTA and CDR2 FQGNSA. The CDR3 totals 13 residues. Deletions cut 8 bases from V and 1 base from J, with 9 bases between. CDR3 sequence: CASRYRSYNEQFF. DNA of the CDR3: TGTGCCAGCCGCTACCGGTCCTACAATGAGCAGTTCTTC.

As DNA, the CDR3 is TGCGCCAGCAGCCGTAGCGAGTACAATGAGCAGTTCTTC. Translated: CASSRSEYNEQFF. This chain uses TRBV5-1 with TRBJ2-1, with D perhaps TRBD2 (5 bases). This CDR3 has 13 residues. Germline values: CDR1 SGHRS, CDR2 YFSETQ. V was pared by 4 bases and J by 4 bases, with 9 bases between.

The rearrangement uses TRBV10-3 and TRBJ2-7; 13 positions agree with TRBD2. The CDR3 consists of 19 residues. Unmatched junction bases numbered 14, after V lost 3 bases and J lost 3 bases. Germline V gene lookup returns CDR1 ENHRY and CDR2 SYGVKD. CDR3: CAISDRGTSGTPGGYEQYF. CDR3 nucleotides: TGTGCCATCAGTGATCGCGGGACTAGCGGGACGCCCGGTGGCTACGAGCAGTACTTC.

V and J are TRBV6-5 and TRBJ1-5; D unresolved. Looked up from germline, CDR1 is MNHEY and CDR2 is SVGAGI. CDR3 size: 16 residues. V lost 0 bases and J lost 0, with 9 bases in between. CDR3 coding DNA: TGTGCCAGCAGTTACTCGAGTCCCAGTAGCAATCAGCCCCAGCATTTT. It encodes CASSYSSPSSNQPQHF.

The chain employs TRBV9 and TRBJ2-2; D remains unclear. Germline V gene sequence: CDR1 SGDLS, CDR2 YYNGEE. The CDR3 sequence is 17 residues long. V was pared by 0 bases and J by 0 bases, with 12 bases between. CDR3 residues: CASSVVSSAPNTGELFF. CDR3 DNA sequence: TGTGCCAGCAGCGTAGTTTCAAGCGCACCGAACACCGGGGAGCTGTTTTTT.

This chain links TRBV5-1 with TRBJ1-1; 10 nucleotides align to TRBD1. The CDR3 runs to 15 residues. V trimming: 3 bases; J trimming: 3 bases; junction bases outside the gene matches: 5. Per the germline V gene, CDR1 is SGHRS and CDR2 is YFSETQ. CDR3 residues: CASSSDRGRHTEAFF. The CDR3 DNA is TGCGCCAGCAGCTCTGACAGGGGGCGGCACACTGAAGCTTTCTTT.

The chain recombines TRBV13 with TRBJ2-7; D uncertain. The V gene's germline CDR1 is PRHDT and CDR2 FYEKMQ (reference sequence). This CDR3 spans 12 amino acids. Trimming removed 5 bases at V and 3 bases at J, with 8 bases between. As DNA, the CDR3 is TGTGCCAGCAGCCACGGAAACTACGAGCAGTACTTC. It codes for CASSHGNYEQYF.

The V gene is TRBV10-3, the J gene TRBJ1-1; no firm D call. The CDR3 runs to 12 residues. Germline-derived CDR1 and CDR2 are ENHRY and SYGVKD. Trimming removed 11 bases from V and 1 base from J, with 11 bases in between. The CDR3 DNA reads TGTGCCTTAGCGGACGGGAACACTGAAGCTTTCTTT. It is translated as CALADGNTEAFF.

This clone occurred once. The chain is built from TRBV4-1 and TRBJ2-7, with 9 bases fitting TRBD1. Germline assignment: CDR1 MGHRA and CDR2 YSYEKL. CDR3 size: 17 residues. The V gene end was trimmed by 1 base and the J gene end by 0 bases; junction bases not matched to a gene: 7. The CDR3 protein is CASSQVPGQGNSYEQYF. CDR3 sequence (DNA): TGCGCCAGCAGCCAAGTGCCGGGACAGGGAAACTCCTACGAGCAGTACTTC.

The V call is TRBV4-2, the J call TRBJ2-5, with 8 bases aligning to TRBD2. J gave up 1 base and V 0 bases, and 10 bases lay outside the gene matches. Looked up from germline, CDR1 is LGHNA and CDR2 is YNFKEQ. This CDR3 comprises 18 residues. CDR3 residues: CASSQEGALAGGQETQYF. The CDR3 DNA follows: TGTGCCAGCAGCCAAGAGGGGGCCCTAGCGGGCGGCCAAGAGACCCAGTACTTC.

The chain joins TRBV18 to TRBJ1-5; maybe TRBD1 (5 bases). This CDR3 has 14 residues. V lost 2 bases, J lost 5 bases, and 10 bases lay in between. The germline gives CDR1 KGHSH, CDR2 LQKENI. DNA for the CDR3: TGTGCCAGCTCACCATCAGGGTCTGATCAGCCCCAGCATTTT. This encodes CASSPSGSDQPQHF.

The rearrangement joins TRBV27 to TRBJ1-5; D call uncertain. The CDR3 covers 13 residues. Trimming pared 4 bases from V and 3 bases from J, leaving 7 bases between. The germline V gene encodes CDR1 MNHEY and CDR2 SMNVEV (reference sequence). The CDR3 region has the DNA TGTGCCAGCAGTTCTTTCATCAATCAGCCCCAGCATTTT. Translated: CASSSFINQPQHF.

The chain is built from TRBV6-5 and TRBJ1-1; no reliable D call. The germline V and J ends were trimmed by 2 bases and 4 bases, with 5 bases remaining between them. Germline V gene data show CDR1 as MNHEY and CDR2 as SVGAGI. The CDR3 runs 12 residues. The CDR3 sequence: CASSYRATEAFF. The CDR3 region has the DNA TGTGCCAGCAGTTACAGGGCCACTGAAGCTTTCTTT.

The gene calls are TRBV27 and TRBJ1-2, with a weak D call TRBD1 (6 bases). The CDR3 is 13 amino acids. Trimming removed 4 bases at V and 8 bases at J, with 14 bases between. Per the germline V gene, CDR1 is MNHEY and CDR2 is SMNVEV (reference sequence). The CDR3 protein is CASSWGPPRGYTF. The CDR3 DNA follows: TGTGCCAGCAGTTGGGGGCCGCCTAGGGGCTACACCTTC.